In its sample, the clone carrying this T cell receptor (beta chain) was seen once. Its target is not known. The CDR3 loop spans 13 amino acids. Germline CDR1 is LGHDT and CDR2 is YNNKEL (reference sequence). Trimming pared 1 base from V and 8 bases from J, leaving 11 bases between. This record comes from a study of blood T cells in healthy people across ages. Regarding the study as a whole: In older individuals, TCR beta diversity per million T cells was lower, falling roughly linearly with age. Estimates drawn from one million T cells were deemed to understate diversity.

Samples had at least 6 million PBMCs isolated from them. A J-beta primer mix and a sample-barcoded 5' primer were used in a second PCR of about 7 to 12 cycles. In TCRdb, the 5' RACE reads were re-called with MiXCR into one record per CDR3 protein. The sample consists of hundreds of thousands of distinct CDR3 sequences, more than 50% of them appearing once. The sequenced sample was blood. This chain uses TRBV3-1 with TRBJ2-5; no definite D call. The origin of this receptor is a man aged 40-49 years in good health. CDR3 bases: TGTGCCAGCAGCCAAGCCCTGTTGGGTACCCAGTACTTC. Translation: CASSQALLGTQYF.